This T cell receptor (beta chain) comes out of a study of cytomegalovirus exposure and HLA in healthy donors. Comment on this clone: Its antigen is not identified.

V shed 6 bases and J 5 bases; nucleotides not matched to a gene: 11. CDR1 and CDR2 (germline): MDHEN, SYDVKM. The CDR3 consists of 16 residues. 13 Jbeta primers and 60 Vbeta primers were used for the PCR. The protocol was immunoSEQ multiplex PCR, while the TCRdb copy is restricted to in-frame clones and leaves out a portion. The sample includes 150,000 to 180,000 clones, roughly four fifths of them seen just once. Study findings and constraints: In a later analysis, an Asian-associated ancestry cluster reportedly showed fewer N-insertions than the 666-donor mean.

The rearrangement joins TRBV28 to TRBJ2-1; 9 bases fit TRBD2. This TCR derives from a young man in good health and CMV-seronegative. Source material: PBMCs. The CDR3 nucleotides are TGTGCCAGCAGGCCCCCGGGTAGCGGGGGTCACAATGAGCAGTTCTTC. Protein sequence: CASRPPGSGGHNEQFF. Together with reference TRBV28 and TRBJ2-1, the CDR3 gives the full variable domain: DVKVTQSSRYLVKRTGEKVFLECVQDMDHENMFWYRQDPGLGLRLIYFSYDVKMKEKGDIPEGYSVSREKKERFSLILESASTNQTSMYLCASRPPGSGGHNEQFFGPGTRLTVL.